This paragraph covers one T cell receptor beta chain sequence. This specimen comes from a study of blood T cell repertoires in COVID-19. CDR3 size: 15 residues. Germline CDR1 reads MNHEY; CDR2 reads SMNVEV (reference sequence). Unmatched junction bases numbered 8, after V lost 6 bases and J lost 3 bases. The repertoire was sequenced with immunoSEQ multiplex PCR; TCRdb's copy has only in-frame clones and lacks some. In the table there are under 200,000 clones, more than 70% of which are singletons. The TCR was taken from a man between 40 and 49 years old with acute COVID-19. Sequencing used PBMCs or T cells enriched from blood (not recorded which). V is TRBV27 and J is TRBJ2-7; 10 positions agree with TRBD2. CDR3 nucleotides: TGTGCCAGCAGAGATTCTAGCGGGAGTCTCTACGAGCAGTACTTC. Its protein product is CASRDSSGSLYEQYF.